This record concerns one T cell receptor (beta chain) sequence. Its antigen is currently unknown. Some clones are missing from TCRdb's copy, which holds only in-frame ones; the method was immunoSEQ multiplex PCR. The sample carries 340,000 or so clones, nearly 95% recorded once. V lost 9 bases, J lost 0 bases, and 11 bases lay in between. Germline V CDR1 and CDR2: MNHEY, SVGAGI. The CDR3 extends over 13 amino acids. The record originates from a study of brain T cells in children with intractable seizures. Notes on the study in general: Patients' HCMV serostatus was unknown; virus specificity rests on CDR3 similarity alone.

Time point meaning: blood from clinic visit 5 months post-surgery; TSC patient then seizure free. Only cases whose brain tissue showed the highest T cell transcript signatures were sequenced. The sequences come from peripheral blood, collected 5 to 6 months after surgery. The chain links TRBV6-5 to TRBJ1-1; no definite D call. This clonotype was obtained from a boy younger than two with tuberous sclerosis and intractable seizures. CDR3 DNA sequence: TGTGCCAGTGTGTGGGCCCTGAACACTGAAGCTTTCTTT. It yields the protein CASVWALNTEAFF.